This is a list of T cell receptor beta chains from one sample in a study of blood T cell repertoires in COVID-19. Clones were sequenced by immunoSEQ multiplex PCR, and TCRdb holds only the in-frame ones, with some missing. The sample lists 55,000 to 70,000 clones, 80% to 90% occurring once. Sequencing was performed on peripheral blood. These TCRs come from a man older than 75 with acute or convalescent COVID-19. Each CDR3 is given with its conserved first and last residue. D genes are given only for firm matches. A row's size may be missing; if present it is once, few, many or a size class.

abundance	v_gene	d_gene	j_gene	CDR3nt	CDR3aa
NA	TRBV11-2	NA	TRBJ2-7	TGTGCCAGCAGCTCCCCCCGGACTACGGGAAAGTACGAGCAGTACTTC	CASSSPRTTGKYEQYF
NA	TRBV24-1	NA	TRBJ1-2	TGTGCCACCAGTGATGTGACAGGCCCTTTCTCGGGCTACACCTTC	CATSDVTGPFSGYTF
NA	TRBV7-9	TRBD2	TRBJ2-1	TGTGCCAGCAGCTCCCCGGGACTAGCGTACAATGAGCAGTTCTTC	CASSSPGLAYNEQFF
NA	TRBV7-9	NA	TRBJ1-5	TGTGCCAGCCCCGAGGGGGGGCTCGGCAATCAGCCCCAGCATTTT	CASPEGGLGNQPQHF
NA	TRBV5-4	TRBD1	TRBJ2-1	TGTGCCAGCAGCTTAGCCGGGACAGGGATCAATGAGCAGTTCTTC	CASSLAGTGINEQFF
once	TRBV18	NA	TRBJ1-2	TGTGCCAGCTCACCGACAGGCCCTAACTATGGCTACACCTTC	CASSPTGPNYGYTF
NA	TRBV5-4	TRBD1	TRBJ2-2	TGTGCCAGCAGCTTGTTCGGGACAGGGTCCGGGGAGCTGTTTTTT	CASSLFGTGSGELFF
NA	TRBV3-1/TRBV3-2	TRBD2	TRBJ2-3	TGTGCCAGCACCTCAGGACTAGCGGGACATACGCAGTATTTT	CASTSGLAGHTQYF
few	TRBV19	NA	TRBJ1-2	TGTGCCAGTAGTATAAAGGGCAGGGGTGATTATGGCTACACCTTC	CASSIKGRGDYGYTF
few	TRBV9	NA	TRBJ2-6	TGTGCCAGCAGTGAGGGAACCTTTCGGACTGGGGCCAACGTCCTGACTTTC	CASSEGTFRTGANVLTF
NA	TRBV28	NA	TRBJ2-7	TGTGCCAGCAGTTCCCTCCGGGAAAGGGCCTACGAGCAGTACTTC	CASSSLRERAYEQYF
NA	TRBV2	NA	TRBJ2-2	TGTGCCAGCAGTGAAGCCTGGGGGGACACCGGGGAGCTGTTTTTT	CASSEAWGDTGELFF
few	TRBV7-2	NA	TRBJ2-1	TGTGCCAGCCGAAGTGAGGCCACCTCCTACAATGAGCAGTTCTTC	CASRSEATSYNEQFF
NA	TRBV4-2	NA	TRBJ1-4	TGTGCCAGCAGCCAAGCCAGGGATGGAGAAAAACTGTTTTTT	CASSQARDGEKLFF
NA	TRBV10-3	NA	TRBJ1-5	TGTGCCGGCGGACAAAATAGCAATCAGCCCCAGCATTTT	CAGGQNSNQPQHF
NA	TRBV6-2/TRBV6-3	NA	TRBJ1-1	TGTGCCAGCAGTTACTCGACGGGGTTAACTGAAGCTTTCTTT	CASSYSTGLTEAFF
NA	TRBV5-1	TRBD1	TRBJ2-7	TGCGCCAGCAGCTTGGTTGGACAGGGGGCAAACGAGCAGTACTTC	CASSLVGQGANEQYF
NA	TRBV10-3	TRBD2	TRBJ2-1	TGTGCCATCCGGTCGGCGGGAGGTTCCTACAATGAGCAGTTCTTC	CAIRSAGGSYNEQFF
NA	TRBV18	TRBD1	TRBJ1-4	TGTGCCAGCTCACCAGAACAGGGGGTATATGAAAAACTGTTTTTT	CASSPEQGVYEKLFF
NA	TRBV7-3	NA	TRBJ2-5	TGTGCCAGCAGCTTGGGGCCGAGAGAGACCCAGTACTTC	CASSLGPRETQYF
many	TRBV14	NA	TRBJ2-3	TGTGCCAGCAGTTCCCTGGGCAGCACAGATACGCAGTATTTT	CASSSLGSTDTQYF
NA	TRBV21-1	NA	TRBJ2-1	TGTGCCAGCAGCAAAGCGCTTTGGGGACTACCCCGGGAGGACAATGAGCAGTTCTTC	CASSKALWGLPREDNEQFF
NA	TRBV7-2	TRBD1	TRBJ2-7	TGTGCCAGCAGCTTGGACAGGGGAGCCTACGAGCAGTACTTC	CASSLDRGAYEQYF
NA	TRBV9	NA	TRBJ2-1	TGTGCCAGCAGCGCCGGCCAGCTAGCGACCGGCTACAATGAGCAGTTCTTC	CASSAGQLATGYNEQFF
NA	TRBV9	NA	TRBJ2-1	TGTGCCAGCAGCTCCGACGGCGGAAGTTACAATGAGCAGTTCTTC	CASSSDGGSYNEQFF
NA	TRBV2	NA	TRBJ2-1	TGTGCCAGCAGTGTGGACAGAAACAATGAGCAGTTCTTC	CASSVDRNNEQFF
NA	TRBV2	NA	TRBJ2-2	TGTGCCAGCAGGGCCCTCCCGCCTACGGGAACCGGGGAGCTGTTTTTT	CASRALPPTGTGELFF
once	TRBV7-3	TRBD2	TRBJ2-2	TGTGCCAGCAACCCAGCGGGACTGTACACCGGGGAGCTGTTTTTT	CASNPAGLYTGELFF
NA	TRBV5-4	NA	TRBJ2-7	TGTGCCAGCAGCCCAATTGCGGATTCCTACGAGCAGTACTTC	CASSPIADSYEQYF
few	TRBV9	NA	TRBJ1-4	TGTGCCAGCAGCGGAGGGTATGGGGATGAAAAACTGTTTTTT	CASSGGYGDEKLFF
few	TRBV30	TRBD1	TRBJ2-1	TGTGCCTGGAGTACCGATCCCGCGAGGGGGCAAATCGATGAGCAGTTCTTC	CAWSTDPARGQIDEQFF
NA	TRBV5-1	NA	TRBJ1-2	TGCGCCAGCAGCTCCCTTGATGGGGGGACGGATGGCTACACCTTC	CASSSLDGGTDGYTF
NA	TRBV7-9	NA	TRBJ2-5	TGTGCCAGCAGCTGGCAGTCTCAAGAGACCCAGTACTTC	CASSWQSQETQYF
NA	TRBV7-3	NA	TRBJ1-5	TGTGCCAGCAGCTTATCTGGCGGACAGCCCCAGCATTTT	CASSLSGGQPQHF
NA	TRBV28	NA	TRBJ2-7	TGTGCCAGCAGGTCTAGCGCTTACGAGCAGTACTTC	CASRSSAYEQYF
few	TRBV5-1	NA	TRBJ2-2	TGCGCCAGCAGCCTAGCCCTGGCGAGCGGGGAGCTGTTTTTT	CASSLALASGELFF
NA	TRBV6-2/TRBV6-3	NA	TRBJ1-5	TGTGCCAGCAGCGGACAGCTGAATCAGCCCCAGCATTTT	CASSGQLNQPQHF
few	TRBV7-2	NA	TRBJ2-1	TGTGCCAGCAGCTTAGCGGCTTATGAGCAGTTCTTC	CASSLAAYEQFF
NA	TRBV6-5	NA	TRBJ2-3	TGTGCCAGCAATGGTGGGCAGGGATCAGATACGCAGTATTTT	CASNGGQGSDTQYF
NA	TRBV10-3	TRBD2	TRBJ2-1	TGTGCCATCAGTTCGGGACTCGACGGGGGGATATACGGGCAGTTCTTC	CAISSGLDGGIYGQFF
NA	TRBV6-4	NA	TRBJ2-5	TGTGCCAGCAGTGAGGGGGCAGGGGCAGTGGAGACCCAGTACTTC	CASSEGAGAVETQYF
NA	TRBV15	TRBD1	TRBJ1-4	TGTGCCACCAGCAGGGGACAGGGGGAGGCCAGTGAAAAACTGTTTTTT	CATSRGQGEASEKLFF
NA	TRBV7-2	NA	TRBJ1-4	TGTGCCAGCAGCTTACCAGGGCAGATCGAACTGTTTTTT	CASSLPGQIELFF
NA	TRBV11-1	NA	TRBJ2-1	TGTGCCAGCAGATCGTTAGCGGCCAGCTCCTACAATGAGCAGTTCTTC	CASRSLAASSYNEQFF
NA	TRBV28	NA	TRBJ1-1	TGTGCCAGCAGCACCCCGGGGGGAGTGACTGAAGCTTTCTTT	CASSTPGGVTEAFF
NA	TRBV6-1	NA	TRBJ2-7	TGTGCCAGCAGTGAGGGTGGGGGCAGAGACGAGCAGTACTTC	CASSEGGGRDEQYF
NA	TRBV6-6	NA	TRBJ1-2	TGTGCCAGCAGTCTTGACAGCAACTATGGCTACACCTTC	CASSLDSNYGYTF